The 22 T cell receptor beta chains below all came from one sample that was sequenced in a study of blood T cell dynamics during melanoma immunotherapy. Data came from immunoSEQ multiplex PCR; TCRdb stores just in-frame clones and leaves some out. Among more than 8,500 clones listed, 86% were seen once. Described time point: pre-treatment baseline. Sequencing used blood, obtained from a patient treated with checkpoint blockade. The receptor set was obtained from a human donor with melanoma.

The V call is TRBV7-3, the J call TRBJ2-2; D is unclear. CDR3 length: 14 residues. Trimming took 0 bases from V and 4 from J, leaving 6 bases between them. Germline CDR1 reads SGHTA; CDR2 reads FQGTGA. Here the CDR3 DNA reads TGTGCCAGCAGCTTAACAGGGATCACCGGGGAGCTGTTTTTT. It encodes CASSLTGITGELFF.

The rearrangement links TRBV5-4 to TRBJ1-3; possible D gene TRBD1, 6 bases. V was trimmed by 4 bases and J by 0 bases, leaving 11 bases between them. Germline V gene lookup returns CDR1 SGHNT and CDR2 YYREEE (reference sequence). CDR3 size: 15 residues. Here the CDR3 DNA reads TGTGCCAGCAGCCCCGGGACACCCTCTGGAAACACCATATATTTT. Translating it yields CASSPGTPSGNTIYF.

The genes are TRBV27 and TRBJ2-3, with TRBD1 identical over 10 bases. There are 16 residues in the CDR3. Germline values: CDR1 MNHEY, CDR2 SMNVEV (reference sequence). The V gene end was trimmed by 2 bases and the J gene end by 0 bases; junction bases not matched to a gene: 2. This chain's CDR3 is CASSLRQGASTDTQYF. As DNA, the CDR3 is TGTGCCAGCAGTTTAAGACAGGGGGCTAGCACAGATACGCAGTATTTT.

The chain links TRBV19 to TRBJ2-7; D not certain. CDR3 length: 13 amino acids. The ends were cut back, 4 bases at V and 0 bases at J, with 7 bases in the middle. Germline CDR1 reads LNHDA; CDR2 reads SQIVND (reference sequence). The CDR3 region is CASSTDGSYEQYF. The CDR3, as DNA: TGTGCCAGTAGTACGGACGGCTCCTACGAGCAGTACTTC.

This clone was seen once. The V gene is TRBV10-1, the J gene TRBJ2-7, with D unresolved. V lost 6 bases to trimming and J lost 7 bases, with 4 bases between them. The CDR3 sequence is 9 residues long. CDR1 is WNHNN and CDR2 is SYGVQD in the germline V gene (reference sequence). In DNA form, the CDR3 reads TGCGCCAGCAGGAAAGAGCAGTACTTC. This sequence encodes CASRKEQYF.

V usage is TRBV7-3 and J usage is TRBJ2-5; 8 bases are shared with TRBD2. The germline V gene encodes CDR1 SGHTA and CDR2 FQGTGA. The J segment lost 5 bases and the V segment lost 5 bases, leaving 10 bases of the junction unmatched. There are 15 residues in the CDR3. DNA for the CDR3: TGTGCCAGCAGCCCCCTAGCGGGCGGGCTGGAGACCCAGTACTTC. Amino acids: CASSPLAGGLETQYF. Drawing the rest from reference TRBV7-3 and TRBJ2-5, the complete variable domain is GAGVSQTPSNKVTEKGKYVELRCDPISGHTALYWYRQSLGQGPEFLIYFQGTGAADDSGLPNDRFFAVRPEGSVSTLKIQRTERGDSAVYLCASSPLAGGLETQYFGPGTRLLVL.

J is TRBJ1-6 and V is TRBV9; a weak D match, TRBD1 (6 bases). Looked up from germline, CDR1 is SGDLS and CDR2 is YYNGEE. Trimming took 3 bases from V and 0 from J, leaving 13 bases between them. The CDR3 extends over 17 amino acids. The CDR3 spells CASSGEGGGSYNSPLHF. CDR3 sequence (DNA): TGTGCCAGCAGCGGAGAAGGGGGGGGCTCCTATAATTCACCCCTCCACTTT.

V is TRBV19 and J is TRBJ1-1, with 7 nucleotides matching TRBD1. Trimming at V came to 7 bases and at J to 0 bases, leaving 2 bases not matched to a gene. The CDR3 length is 13 residues. CDR1 LNHDA and CDR2 SQIVND come from the germline V gene (reference sequence). The CDR3 sequence is CASTTGMNTEAFF. In nucleotides, the CDR3 is TGTGCCAGTACGACAGGGATGAACACTGAAGCTTTCTTT.

On this clone: An end of the junction does not agree with germline; a read error may underlie this. The chain uses TRBV13 and TRBJ1-3; unclear D gene. CDR3 size: 17 residues. CDR1 PRHDT and CDR2 FYEKMQ come from the germline V gene (reference sequence). CDR3 sequence reads: CASSLRPTRSSGNTVYF. DNA of the CDR3: TGTGCCAGCAGCTTAAGGCCTACTCGTAGCTCTGGAAACACCGTATATTTT.

The J gene is TRBJ1-1, the V gene TRBV19; the D gene is possibly TRBD1 (5 bases). The CDR3 runs to 17 residues. Germline CDR1 reads LNHDA; CDR2 reads SQIVND (reference sequence). Trimming stripped 3 bases from V and 3 bases from J, with 20 bases between. In nucleotides, the CDR3 is TGTGCCAGTAGTATTATCAAGGGGCAGATAAGGCACACTGAAGCTTTCTTT. It is translated as CASSIIKGQIRHTEAFF.

The table lists this clone with a few counts. The CDR3 spells CASKAAGGKFEPLHF. CDR3 sequence (DNA): TGTGCCAGCAAAGCTGCGGGGGGAAAATTTGAACCCCTCCACTTT. The chain uses TRBV2 and TRBJ1-6, with D perhaps TRBD1 (5 bases). This CDR3 contains 15 residues. Trimming took off 7 bases at V and 12 bases at J, with 22 bases between the two ends. Germline V gene sequence: CDR1 SNHLY, CDR2 FYNNEI.

CDR3 sequence reads: CASSHLSGTSYNEQFF. CDR3 bases: TGTGCCAGCAGCCACCTTAGCGGGACCTCCTACAATGAGCAGTTCTTC. The V and J genes are TRBV4-2 and TRBJ2-1; 8 bases align to TRBD2. The V segment lost 3 bases and the J segment 0 bases; nucleotides outside the gene matches: 4. CDR3 size: 16 residues. Germline V gives CDR1 LGHNA, CDR2 YNFKEQ.

The CDR3 loop is CASNLSGGGSLTQYF. The CDR3 DNA reads TGTGCCAGCAACCTCAGCGGGGGGGGCTCCCTTACGCAGTATTTT. This chain connects TRBV6-6 to TRBJ2-3; 10 bases line up with TRBD2. The J segment lost 8 bases and the V segment lost 7 bases, leaving 12 bases of the junction unmatched. Germline V lookup: CDR1 MNHNY, CDR2 SVGAGI (reference sequence). This CDR3 region has 15 residues.

The rearrangement links TRBV19 to TRBJ2-1, with 7 bases matching TRBD2. The germline V gene encodes CDR1 LNHDA and CDR2 SQIVND (reference sequence). V lost 5 bases, J lost 0 bases, and 7 bases stayed unmatched. The CDR3 spans 16 residues. As DNA, the CDR3 is TGTGCCAGTAGTCTAAGTTCGGGGGGCTCCTACAATGAGCAGTTCTTC. Encoded protein: CASSLSSGGSYNEQFF. Complete variable domain (other parts from reference TRBV19 and TRBJ2-1): DGGITQSPKYLFRKEGQNVTLSCEQNLNHDAMYWYRQDPGQGLRLIYYSQIVNDFQKGDIAEGYSVSREKKESFPLTVTSAQKNPTAFYLCASSLSSGGSYNEQFFGPGTRLTVL.

The genes are TRBV9 and TRBJ2-2; 8 positions agree with TRBD2. The length of the CDR3 is 16 residues. Germline loops: CDR1 SGDLS, CDR2 YYNGEE. J was trimmed by 7 bases and V by 3 bases; bases with no gene match: 11. This CDR3 reads CASSGRPGGPGGELFF. The CDR3 region has the DNA TGTGCCAGCAGCGGGCGGCCGGGGGGGCCGGGCGGGGAGCTGTTTTTT.

J is TRBJ2-1 and V is TRBV15; D is unresolved. CDR1 and CDR2 (germline): LNHNV, YYDKDF (reference sequence). Deletions cut 0 bases from V and 8 bases from J, with 11 bases between. There are 14 residues in the CDR3. The CDR3 spells CATSRDFSGDEQFF. The CDR3 DNA reads TGTGCCACCAGCAGAGATTTTTCGGGCGATGAGCAGTTCTTC.

This rearrangement joins TRBV6-5 to TRBJ1-3; no clear D gene. This CDR3 is 16 amino acids long. The V end lost 2 bases, the J end lost 0 bases, and 11 bases lay between the germline ends. The germline CDR1 and CDR2 sequences are MNHEY and SVGAGI. For the CDR3, the DNA is TGTGCCAGCAGTTACCTGTCAGATCTCTCTGGAAACACCATATATTTT. This gives the protein CASSYLSDLSGNTIYF.

The chain couples TRBV4-1 to TRBJ2-1, with 10 positions matching TRBD2. The CDR3 consists of 16 residues. CDR1 MGHRA and CDR2 YSYEKL come from the germline V gene. Trimming cost V 4 bases and J 6 bases; bases outside gene matches: 9. This CDR3 reads CASSLLAGDSFNEQFF. CDR3 DNA sequence: TGCGCCAGCAGCCTGCTAGCGGGGGATAGTTTCAATGAGCAGTTCTTC.

V gene TRBV4-1 combines with J gene TRBJ2-7; the D is unclear. CDR1 and CDR2 (germline): MGHRA, YSYEKL. The CDR3 extends over 14 amino acids. V was trimmed by 0 bases and J by 1 base, leaving 7 bases between them. As DNA, the CDR3 is TGCGCCAGCAGCCAAGAGGCTGTTTCCTACGAGCAGTACTTC. Translation: CASSQEAVSYEQYF.

CDR3 sequence (DNA): TGTGCCAGCTCACCCGGACAGGGGTTCCCTGGGAAAAATGAGCAGTTCTTC. This encodes CASSPGQGFPGKNEQFF. V and J are TRBV18 and TRBJ2-1; 9 nucleotides agree with TRBD1. CDR1 is KGHSH and CDR2 is LQKENI in the germline V gene. This CDR3 contains 17 residues. J lost 7 bases, V lost 3 bases, and 13 bases had no gene match. The full variable domain, rest sourced from reference TRBV18 and TRBJ2-1, is NAGVMQNPRHLVRRRGQEARLRCSPMKGHSHVYWYRQLPEEGLKFMVYLQKENIIDESGMPKERFSAEFPKEGPSILRIQQVVRGDSAAYFCASSPGQGFPGKNEQFFGPGTRLTVL.

This clone has only one observation. The chain employs TRBV28 and TRBJ1-4; no reliable D call. The V and J ends lost 2 bases and 7 bases respectively, with 2 bases between them. CDR1 and CDR2 from the germline V gene are MDHEN and SYDVKM. This CDR3 contains 11 residues. Here the CDR3 reads CASSLREKLFF. In DNA, the CDR3 is TGTGCCAGCAGTTTACGTGAAAAACTGTTTTTT.

The CDR3: CASSLGTGPYNEQFF. The CDR3 DNA reads TGTGCCAGCAGCTTAGGGACGGGGCCCTACAATGAGCAGTTCTTC. The V and J genes are TRBV7-6 and TRBJ2-1, with D possibly called TRBD1 or TRBD2 (5 bases each). Germline V gene sequence: CDR1 SGHVS, CDR2 FNYEAQ. The CDR3 has 15 amino acids. The ends were cut back, 1 base at V and 2 bases at J, with 9 bases in the middle.